Listed below are T cell receptor beta chains from one sample, sequenced in a study of metastatic and nonmetastatic thyroid tumors. MiXCR re-clonotyped the PCR reads for TCRdb. The table includes about 22,000 clones, 20% to 25% detected once. The sample taken for sequencing was blood. Source of these receptors: a male donor with papillary thyroid cancer or a benign thyroid nodule (not recorded which). Some clones in this sample may be carry-over from other donors' samples. Each CDR3 is given without its conserved first and last residue.

v_call: TRBV6-1
j_call: TRBJ2-1
cdr3_aa: ASSSDGNEQF

v_call: TRBV27
j_call: TRBJ1-2
cdr3_aa: ASSPILDRGVDYCYT

v_call: TRBV28
j_call: TRBJ2-2
cdr3_aa: ASSFAVMNTVELF

v_call: TRBV14
j_call: TRBJ2-7
cdr3_aa: ASSRVRGSGYEQY

v_call: TRBV3-1
j_call: TRBJ2-7
cdr3_aa: ASSRGVPPYEQY

v_call: TRBV5-1
j_call: TRBJ1-2
cdr3_aa: ASSPWTGKGYT

v_call: TRBV20-1
j_call: TRBJ2-7
cdr3_aa: CWDRGQDEQY

v_call: TRBV11-2
j_call: TRBJ1-3
cdr3_aa: ASSFRQGGPGNTIY

v_call: TRBV6-1
j_call: TRBJ2-2
cdr3_aa: ASSGLAGAKNTGELF

v_call: TRBV6-1
j_call: TRBJ1-1
cdr3_aa: ASTRGTGGLGGAF

v_call: TRBV18
j_call: TRBJ2-5
cdr3_aa: ASADPGAQETQY

v_call: TRBV27
j_call: TRBJ2-1
cdr3_aa: ASSPLDSYNEQF

v_call: TRBV20-1
j_call: TRBJ2-7
cdr3_aa: SARDSTTLVYEQY

v_call: TRBV3-1
j_call: TRBJ2-5
cdr3_aa: ASSQDRSRPPTTQY

v_call: TRBV6-1
j_call: TRBJ2-1
cdr3_aa: ASSLMTGEGNEQF

v_call: TRBV19
j_call: TRBJ1-2
cdr3_aa: ASSMPGLVSSGYT